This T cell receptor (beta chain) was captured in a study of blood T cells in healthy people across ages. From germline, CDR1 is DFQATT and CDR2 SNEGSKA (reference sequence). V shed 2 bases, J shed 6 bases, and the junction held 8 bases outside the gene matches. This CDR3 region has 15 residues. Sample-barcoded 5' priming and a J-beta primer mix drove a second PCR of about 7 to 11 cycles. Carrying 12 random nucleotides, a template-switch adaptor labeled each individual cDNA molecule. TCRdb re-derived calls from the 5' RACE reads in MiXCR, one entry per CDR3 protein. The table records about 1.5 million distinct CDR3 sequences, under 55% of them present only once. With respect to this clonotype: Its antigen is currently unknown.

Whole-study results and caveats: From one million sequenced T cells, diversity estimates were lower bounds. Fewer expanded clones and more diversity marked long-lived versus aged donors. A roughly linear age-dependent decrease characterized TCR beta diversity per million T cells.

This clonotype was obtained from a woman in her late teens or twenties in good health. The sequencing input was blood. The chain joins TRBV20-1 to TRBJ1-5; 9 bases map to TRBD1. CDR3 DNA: TGCAGTGCTAGATCCGGACAGGGGATATTTCAGCCCCAGCATTTT. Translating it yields CSARSGQGIFQPQHF.